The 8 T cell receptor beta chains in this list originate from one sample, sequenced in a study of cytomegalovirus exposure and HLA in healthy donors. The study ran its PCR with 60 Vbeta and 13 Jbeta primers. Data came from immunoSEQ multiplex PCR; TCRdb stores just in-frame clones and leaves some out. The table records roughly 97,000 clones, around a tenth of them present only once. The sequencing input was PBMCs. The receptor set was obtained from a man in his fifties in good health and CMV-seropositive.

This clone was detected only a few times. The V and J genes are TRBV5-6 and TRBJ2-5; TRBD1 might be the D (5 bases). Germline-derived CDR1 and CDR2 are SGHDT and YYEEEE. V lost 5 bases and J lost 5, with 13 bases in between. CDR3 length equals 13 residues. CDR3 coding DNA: TGTGCCAGCAGTTACCAGGGTAGGGAGACCCAGTACTTC. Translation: CASSYQGRETQYF.

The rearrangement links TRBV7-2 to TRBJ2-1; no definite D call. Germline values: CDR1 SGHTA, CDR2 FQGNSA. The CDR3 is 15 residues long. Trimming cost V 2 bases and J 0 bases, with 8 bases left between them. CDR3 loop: CASSLTYLSYNEQFF. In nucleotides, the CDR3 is TGTGCCAGCAGCTTAACCTACCTCTCCTACAATGAGCAGTTCTTC.

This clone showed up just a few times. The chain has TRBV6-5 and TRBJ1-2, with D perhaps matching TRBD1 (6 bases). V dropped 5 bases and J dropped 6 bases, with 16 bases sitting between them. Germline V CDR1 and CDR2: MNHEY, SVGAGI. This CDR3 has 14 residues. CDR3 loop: CASSRGAFRDGYTF. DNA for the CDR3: TGTGCCAGCAGTCGGGGGGCGTTCAGGGATGGCTACACCTTC.

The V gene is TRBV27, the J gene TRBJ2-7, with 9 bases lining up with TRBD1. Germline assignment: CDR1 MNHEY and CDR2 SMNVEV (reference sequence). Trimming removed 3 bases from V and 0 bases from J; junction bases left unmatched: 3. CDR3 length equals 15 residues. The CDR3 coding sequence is TGTGCCAGCAGTTTGGGGACAGGGAACTCCTACGAGCAGTACTTC. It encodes CASSLGTGNSYEQYF.

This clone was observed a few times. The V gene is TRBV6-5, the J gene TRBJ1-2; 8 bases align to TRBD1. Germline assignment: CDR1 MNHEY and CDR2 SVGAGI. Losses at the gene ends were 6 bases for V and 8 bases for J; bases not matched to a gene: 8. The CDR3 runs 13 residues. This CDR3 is CASSGQGVGGYTF. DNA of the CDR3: TGTGCCAGCAGCGGACAGGGCGTGGGGGGCTACACCTTC.

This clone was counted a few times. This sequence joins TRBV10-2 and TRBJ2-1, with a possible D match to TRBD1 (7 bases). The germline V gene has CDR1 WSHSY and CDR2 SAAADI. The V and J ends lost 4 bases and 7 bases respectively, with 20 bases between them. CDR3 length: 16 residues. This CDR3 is CASSASERGQGNEQFF. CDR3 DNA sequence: TGCGCCAGCAGTGCTAGCGAAAGGGGGCAGGGTAATGAGCAGTTCTTC.

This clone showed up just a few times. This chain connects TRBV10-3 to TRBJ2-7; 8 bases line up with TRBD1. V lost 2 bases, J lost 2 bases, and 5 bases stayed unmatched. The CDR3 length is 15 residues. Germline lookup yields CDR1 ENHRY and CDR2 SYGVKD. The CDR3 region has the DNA TGTGCCATCAGTGAGGGGACAGGTGCTCCCTACGAGCAGTACTTC. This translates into CAISEGTGAPYEQYF.

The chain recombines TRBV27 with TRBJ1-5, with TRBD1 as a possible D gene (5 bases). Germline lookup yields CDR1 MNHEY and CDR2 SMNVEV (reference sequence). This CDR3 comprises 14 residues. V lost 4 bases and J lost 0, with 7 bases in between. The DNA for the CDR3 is TGTGCCAGCAGTTCGCAGGGTAGCAATCAGCCCCAGCATTTT. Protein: CASSSQGSNQPQHF.